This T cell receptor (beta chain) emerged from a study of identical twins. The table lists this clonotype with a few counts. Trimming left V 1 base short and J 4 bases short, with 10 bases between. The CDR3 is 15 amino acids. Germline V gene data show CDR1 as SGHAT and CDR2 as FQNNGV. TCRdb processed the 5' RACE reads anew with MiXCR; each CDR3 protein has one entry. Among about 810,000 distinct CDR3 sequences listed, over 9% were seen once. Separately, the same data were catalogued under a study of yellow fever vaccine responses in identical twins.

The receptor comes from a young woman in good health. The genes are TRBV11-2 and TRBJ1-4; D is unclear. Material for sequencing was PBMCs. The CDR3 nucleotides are TGTGCCAGCAGCTTAGTCCGGGGTTTTAATGAAAAACTGTTTTTT. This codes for CASSLVRGFNEKLFF. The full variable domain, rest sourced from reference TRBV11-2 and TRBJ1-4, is EAGVAQSPRYKIIEKRQSVAFWCNPISGHATLYWYQQILGQGPKLLIQFQNNGVVDDSQLPKDRFSAERLKGVDSTLKIQPAKLEDSAVYLCASSLVRGFNEKLFFGSGTQLSVL.